The present T cell receptor beta chain was sequenced within a study of T cells expressing NK-cell markers. About the research overall: Sorted CD3+CD56+NKG2C+, CD3+CD56+NKG2C- and CD3+CD56-NKG2C+ T cells provided the TCR beta repertoires. Seven of the eight sequenced donors were classified as HCMV-seropositive, and one was classified as seronegative.

From its re-call of the 5' RACE reads, TCRdb lists each CDR3 protein once, without DNA. This sample's table reports roughly 430,000 distinct CDR3 sequences. With respect to this clonotype: Its antigen is unidentified.

General study points: The study did not resolve the HCMV specificity of expanded NKG2C+ T cell clones.

Germline values: CDR1 MNHEY, CDR2 SVGAGI. This CDR3 is 17 amino acids long. V usage is TRBV6-5 and J usage is TRBJ2-3; TCRdb reports TRBD2, a call that lacks DNA to check it against. The origin of this receptor is a woman aged 18-70 years in good health. Sample: blood T cells: a sorted CD56 or NKG2C T cell subset, CD4+ or CD8+ T cells, or bulk PBMC T cells (not recorded which). This CDR3 is CASSSISGGVYTDTQYF.